The 28 T cell receptor beta chains in this list originate from one sample, sequenced in a study of shared clonotypes between healthy human individuals. Naive CD8 cells comprised CD45RO-negative, CCR7-positively selected cells, excluding terminally differentiated effector memory CD45RA+ cells. Only in-frame clones appear in the TCRdb table, and some are missing; sequencing was by immunoSEQ multiplex PCR. The table includes nearly 2 million clones, approximately 94% detected once. Sequencing was performed on naive CD8+ T cells sorted from blood. The source of these receptors is a man younger than 35 in good health.

The chain is built from TRBV7-2 and TRBJ1-2; a weak D match, TRBD1 (6 bases). This CDR3 is 15 amino acids long. V gave up 1 base and J gave up 4 bases, with 13 bases separating them. Germline loops: CDR1 SGHTA, CDR2 FQGNSA. CDR3 bases: TGTGCCAGCAGCTTAGAACCAGGGGCCTTCTATGGCTACACCTTC. Translating it yields CASSLEPGAFYGYTF.

The chain is built from TRBV5-6 and TRBJ2-1, with 11 bases lining up with TRBD2. The V gene's germline CDR1 is SGHDT and CDR2 YYEEEE. J was trimmed by 9 bases and V by 0 bases; bases with no gene match: 8. There are 16 residues in the CDR3. The CDR3 loop reads CASSLVLAGGYGEQFF. Written as DNA, the CDR3 is TGTGCCAGCAGCTTGGTGTTAGCGGGAGGGTATGGTGAGCAGTTCTTC.

The rearrangement joins TRBV28 to TRBJ1-2; D remains unclear. The germline V gene has CDR1 MDHEN and CDR2 SYDVKM. The CDR3 runs to 16 residues. The V gene lost 5 bases and the J gene lost 1 base, with 17 bases spanning the gap. DNA for the CDR3: TGTGCCAGCAGTACACCTACAGTGGAGATTAACTATGGCTACACCTTC. It encodes CASSTPTVEINYGYTF.

This chain uses TRBV2 with TRBJ1-4; a possible D gene is TRBD1 (5 bases). V lost 8 bases and J lost 7, with 14 bases in between. The CDR3 totals 13 residues. CDR1 is SNHLY, CDR2 FYNNEI, per germline. DNA for the CDR3: TGTGCCAGCGAACCGGGGACGCGTGAAAAACTGTTTTTT. Its protein product is CASEPGTREKLFF.

This chain uses TRBV29-1 with TRBJ2-1; 8 bases fit TRBD2. The germline CDR1 and CDR2 sequences are SQVTM and ANQGSEA. This CDR3 contains 16 residues. The trim removed 3 bases at V and 1 base at J, leaving 8 bases unmatched. Written as DNA, the CDR3 is TGCAGCGTTGATGGGGTTAGCGGGAAGTCCTACAATGAGCAGTTCTTC. Its translation: CSVDGVSGKSYNEQFF.

V usage is TRBV18 and J usage is TRBJ1-4, with D hard to call. There are 12 residues in the CDR3. The ends were cut back, 10 bases at V and 7 bases at J, with 13 bases in the middle. Germline V gene sequence: CDR1 KGHSH, CDR2 LQKENI. CDR3 DNA: TGTGCCACCTCCACGGGCTTTGAAAAACTGTTTTTT. Translation: CATSTGFEKLFF.

The chain uses TRBV28 and TRBJ2-2; TRBD2 aligns across 10 bases. The germline CDR1 and CDR2 sequences are MDHEN and SYDVKM. The CDR3 is 21 amino acids. Trimming at V came to 6 bases and at J to 0 bases, leaving 19 bases not matched to a gene. The CDR3 loop is CASSPLRISGGITANTGELFF. The CDR3 DNA reads TGTGCCAGCAGCCCCCTCCGGATTAGCGGGGGGATTACCGCGAACACCGGGGAGCTGTTTTTT.

The chain recombines TRBV6-5 with TRBJ1-6; the D gene is possibly TRBD1 (6 bases). The V end lost 2 bases, the J end lost 7 bases, and 6 bases lay between the germline ends. The CDR3 totals 13 residues. The germline V gene has CDR1 MNHEY and CDR2 SVGAGI. The DNA for the CDR3 is TGTGCCAGCAGTTACGGACAGAATTCACCCCTCCACTTT. It encodes CASSYGQNSPLHF.

This chain uses TRBV4-2 with TRBJ1-1, with D possibly being TRBD1 (5 bases). Germline CDR1 LGHNA, CDR2 YNFKEQ. The CDR3 is made up of 16 amino acids. V lost 5 bases and J 4 bases, leaving 20 bases between the germline ends. CDR3 sequence: CASSELGPSRITEAFF. DNA of the CDR3: TGTGCCAGCAGCGAACTGGGACCTTCGCGTATCACTGAAGCTTTCTTT.

The chain is built from TRBV10-1 and TRBJ2-1; D possibly corresponds to TRBD1 (6 bases). The germline V gene encodes CDR1 WNHNN and CDR2 SYGVQD (reference sequence). V was cut by 0 bases and J by 0 bases, with 12 bases left in between. This CDR3 has 17 amino acids. CDR3 in amino acids: CASSESAQGPSYNEQFF. Here the CDR3 DNA reads TGCGCCAGCAGTGAGTCGGCGCAGGGGCCCTCCTACAATGAGCAGTTCTTC.

This chain links TRBV27 with TRBJ1-2; D call uncertain. The CDR3 loop spans 12 amino acids. Trimming took off 2 bases at V and 8 bases at J, with 9 bases between the two ends. Germline-derived CDR1 and CDR2 are MNHEY and SMNVEV (reference sequence). The CDR3: CASSLTGAGYTF. The CDR3 nucleotides are TGTGCCAGCAGTTTAACCGGTGCGGGCTACACCTTC.

V gene TRBV2 combines with J gene TRBJ2-1; the match to TRBD2 covers 12 bases. CDR1 is SNHLY, CDR2 FYNNEI, per germline. This CDR3 has 15 amino acids. The J segment lost 5 bases and the V segment lost 6 bases, leaving 5 bases of the junction unmatched. In nucleotides, the CDR3 is TGTGCCAGCAGCCTACTAGCGGGGGGTGACAATGAGCAGTTCTTC. Translated: CASSLLAGGDNEQFF.

The J gene is TRBJ2-5, the V gene TRBV5-1; TRBD1 aligns across 7 bases. J lost 1 base, V lost 2 bases, and 5 bases had no gene match. The germline V gene has CDR1 SGHRS and CDR2 YFSETQ. The CDR3 loop spans 15 amino acids. The CDR3, as DNA: TGCGCCAGCAGCTTCAATAGGGGGCTCCAAGAGACCCAGTACTTC. Translation: CASSFNRGLQETQYF. The full variable domain, rest sourced from reference TRBV5-1 and TRBJ2-5, is KAGVTQTPRYLIKTRGQQVTLSCSPISGHRSVSWYQQTPGQGLQFLFEYFSETQRNKGNFPGRFSGRQFSNSRSEMNVSTLELGDSALYLCASSFNRGLQETQYFGPGTRLLVL.

Points on this clone: Other DNA sequences in the sample encode the same CDR3. The rearrangement joins TRBV27 to TRBJ1-5; TRBD1 is a possible D gene (5 bases). CDR3 length: 14 residues. Germline CDR1 reads MNHEY; CDR2 reads SMNVEV (reference sequence). Trimming took off 3 bases at V and 3 bases at J, with 9 bases between the two ends. This chain's CDR3 is CASSFQGDNQPQHF. CDR3 DNA: TGTGCCAGCAGTTTTCAGGGCGACAATCAGCCCCAGCATTTT.

CDR3 DNA sequence: TGTGCCAGCAGCTTTAGCGGGAGGGCCCCAGATACGCAGTATTTT. Translated, it gives CASSFSGRAPDTQYF. This chain links TRBV7-2 with TRBJ2-3; 11 positions agree with TRBD2. V was pared by 3 bases and J by 4 bases, with 3 bases of the junction left unmatched. The CDR3 has 15 amino acids. Looked up from germline, CDR1 is SGHTA and CDR2 is FQGNSA.

Note on this clone: Because the CDR3 is missing its conserved closing phenylalanine or tryptophan, this is likely a read error. It is unclear where the CDR3 begins or ends on the DNA, so no DNA is shown, and the CDR3 is as TCRdb lists it. The V and J genes are TRBV7-9 and TRBJ1-2; TRBD1 reflects the table's D call only, with no check against the DNA. The germline V gene encodes CDR1 SEHNR and CDR2 FQNEAQ (reference sequence). The CDR3 spans 14 amino acids, including both terminal residues. CDR3 loop: CASSQTGQGRPNTS.

This clone was seen just once. The chain joins TRBV15 to TRBJ2-3, with D possibly TRBD2 on 6 matching bases. The CDR3 consists of 14 residues. V was pared by 2 bases and J by 2 bases, with 8 bases between. The V gene's germline CDR1 is LNHNV and CDR2 YYDKDF (reference sequence). CDR3 residues: CATSRRTITDTQYF. The CDR3 bases are TGTGCCACCAGCAGAAGGACTATCACAGATACGCAGTATTTT. Together with reference TRBV15 and TRBJ2-3, the CDR3 gives the full variable domain: DAMVIQNPRYQVTQFGKPVTLSCSQTLNHNVMYWYQQKSSQAPKLLFHYYDKDFNNEADTPDNFQSRRPNTSFCFLDIRSPGLGDTAMYLCATSRRTITDTQYFGPGTRLTVL.

V is TRBV5-8 and J is TRBJ2-5; possible D gene TRBD2, 5 bases. The ends were cut back, 6 bases at V and 2 bases at J, with 14 bases in the middle. The CDR3 has 14 residues. The germline CDR1 and CDR2 sequences are SGHTS and YDEGEE. The CDR3 DNA reads TGTGCCAGCACCAACGAGGACTTTCAAGAGACCCAGTACTTC. It encodes CASTNEDFQETQYF.

The chain recombines TRBV19 with TRBJ1-1; D is unresolved. The CDR3 is 13 residues long. Germline CDR1 and CDR2: LNHDA and SQIVND (reference sequence). Trimming took 5 bases from V and 2 from J, leaving 9 bases between them. The DNA for the CDR3 is TGTGCCAGTAGTGTGATTAGAAACACTGAAGCTTTCTTT. This codes for CASSVIRNTEAFF.

This clone was seen once. V gene TRBV5-4 combines with J gene TRBJ2-5, with 7 bases fitting TRBD2. The CDR3 has 14 amino acids. V lost 2 bases to trimming and J lost 4 bases; unmatched junction nucleotides: 5. Germline values: CDR1 SGHNT, CDR2 YYREEE (reference sequence). The CDR3 region is CASSFETSLETQYF. In DNA form, the CDR3 reads TGTGCCAGCAGCTTTGAGACTAGCTTAGAGACCCAGTACTTC. The full variable domain, completed using reference TRBV5-4 and TRBJ2-5, is ETGVTQSPTHLIKTRGQQVTLRCSSQSGHNTVSWYQQALGQGPQFIFQYYREEENGRGNFPPRFSGLQFPNYSSELNVNALELDDSALYLCASSFETSLETQYFGPGTRLLVL.

With respect to this clone: Other DNA sequences within the sample encode an identical CDR3. V is TRBV4-3 and J is TRBJ2-7; 9 bases agree with TRBD1. The CDR3 runs 13 residues. The V gene's germline CDR1 is LGHNA and CDR2 YSLEER. The ends lost 4 bases at V and 3 bases at J; junction bases unmatched: 1. The DNA of the CDR3 is TGCGCCAGCAGCCGGGGACAGGGCTACGAGCAGTACTTC. Translating it yields CASSRGQGYEQYF.

The chain uses TRBV15 and TRBJ1-4, with 7 positions matching TRBD1. The trim removed 2 bases at V and 0 bases at J, leaving 3 bases unmatched. CDR3 length: 16 residues. CDR1 and CDR2 (germline): LNHNV, YYDKDF (reference sequence). The CDR3 here is CATSRSRGATNEKLFF. The CDR3 DNA follows: TGTGCCACCAGCAGATCCAGGGGGGCAACTAATGAAAAACTGTTTTTT.

This chain uses TRBV15 with TRBJ1-1, with D maybe TRBD1 (5 bases). Germline V gene lookup returns CDR1 LNHNV and CDR2 YYDKDF (reference sequence). Between the trimmed V and J ends, which lost 4 bases and 4 bases, there was a span of 13 bases. This CDR3 has 14 residues. Here the CDR3 DNA reads TGTGCCACCAGCATGATGGGGGACGGCACTGAAGCTTTCTTT. Its translation is CATSMMGDGTEAFF.

The CDR3 loop reads CSVPEQGNYGYTF. The CDR3 coding sequence is TGCAGCGTGCCGGAGCAGGGCAACTATGGCTACACCTTC. The chain carries TRBV29-1 and TRBJ1-2, with D perhaps matching TRBD1 (5 bases). The CDR3 contains 13 residues. In germline, CDR1 is SQVTM, CDR2 ANQGSEA. Trimming removed 6 bases at V and 2 bases at J, with 13 bases between.

The chain employs TRBV7-6 and TRBJ2-3; 7 nucleotides align to TRBD2. The germline V gene encodes CDR1 SGHVS and CDR2 FNYEAQ. This CDR3 spans 15 amino acids. V shed 4 bases, J shed 2 bases, and the junction held 6 bases outside the gene matches. The CDR3 loop is CASSSSGGNTDTQYF. CDR3 in DNA: TGTGCCAGCAGCTCCTCCGGGGGGAACACAGATACGCAGTATTTT.

This clone occurred a few times. This chain connects TRBV4-2 to TRBJ1-6, with D perhaps matching TRBD1 (6 bases). Looked up from germline, CDR1 is LGHNA and CDR2 is YNFKEQ. This CDR3 is built from 14 residues. V lost 2 bases and J 9 bases, leaving 11 bases between the germline ends. Here the CDR3 reads CASSQIRDTSPLHF. The CDR3 DNA reads as TGTGCCAGCAGCCAAATCCGGGACACTTCACCCCTCCACTTT.

This chain links TRBV2 with TRBJ2-7; 8 nucleotides agree with TRBD1. The CDR3 length is 14 residues. CDR1 and CDR2 (germline): SNHLY, FYNNEI. V gave up 6 bases and J gave up 2 bases; unmatched junction bases: 6. The CDR3 nucleotides are TGTGCCAGCAGGGAGGACAGGGATACCTACGAGCAGTACTTC. It specifies CASREDRDTYEQYF.

This rearrangement joins TRBV21-1 to TRBJ1-5; TRBD1, the table's D call, lacks a check against the DNA. TRBV21-1 is a documented pseudogene. This CDR3 has 15 residues. CDR3 residues: CASSGAPWRNQPQHF. CDR3 nucleotide sequence: TGTGCCAGCAGCGGGGCCCCCTGGCGAAATCAGCCCCAGCATTTT.